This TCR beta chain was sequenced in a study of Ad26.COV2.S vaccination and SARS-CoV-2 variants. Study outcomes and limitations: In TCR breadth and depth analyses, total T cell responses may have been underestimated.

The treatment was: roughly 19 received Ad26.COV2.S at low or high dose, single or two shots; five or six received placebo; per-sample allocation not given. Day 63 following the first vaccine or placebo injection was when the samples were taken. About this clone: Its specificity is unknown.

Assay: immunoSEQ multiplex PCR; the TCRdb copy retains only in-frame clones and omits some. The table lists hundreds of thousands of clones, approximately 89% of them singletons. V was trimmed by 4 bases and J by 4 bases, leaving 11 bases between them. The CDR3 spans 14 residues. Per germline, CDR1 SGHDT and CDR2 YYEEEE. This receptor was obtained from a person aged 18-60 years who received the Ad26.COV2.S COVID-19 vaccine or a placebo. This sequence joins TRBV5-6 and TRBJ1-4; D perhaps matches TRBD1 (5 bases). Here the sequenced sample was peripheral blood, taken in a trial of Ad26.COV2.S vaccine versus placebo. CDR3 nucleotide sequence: TGTGCCAGCAGCCGGGACTCCGTTAATGAAAAACTGTTTTTT. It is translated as CASSRDSVNEKLFF.